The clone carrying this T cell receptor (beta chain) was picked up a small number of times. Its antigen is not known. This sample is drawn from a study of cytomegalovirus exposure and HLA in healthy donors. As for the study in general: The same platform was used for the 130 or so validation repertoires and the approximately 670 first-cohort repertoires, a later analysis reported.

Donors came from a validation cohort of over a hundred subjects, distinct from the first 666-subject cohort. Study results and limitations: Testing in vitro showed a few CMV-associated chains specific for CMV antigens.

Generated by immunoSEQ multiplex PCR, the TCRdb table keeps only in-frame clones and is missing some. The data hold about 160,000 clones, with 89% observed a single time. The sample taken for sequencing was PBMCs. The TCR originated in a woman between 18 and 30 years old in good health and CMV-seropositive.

The CDR3 DNA is TGTGCCAGCACCCCGACAGGGGGTTCCTACGAGCAGTACTTC. The encoded protein is CASTPTGGSYEQYF. V gene TRBV7-6 combines with J gene TRBJ2-7; TRBD1 aligns across 9 bases. Germline CDR1 and CDR2: SGHVS and FNYEAQ. This CDR3 is 14 amino acids long. J was trimmed by 1 base and V by 7 bases; bases with no gene match: 5.